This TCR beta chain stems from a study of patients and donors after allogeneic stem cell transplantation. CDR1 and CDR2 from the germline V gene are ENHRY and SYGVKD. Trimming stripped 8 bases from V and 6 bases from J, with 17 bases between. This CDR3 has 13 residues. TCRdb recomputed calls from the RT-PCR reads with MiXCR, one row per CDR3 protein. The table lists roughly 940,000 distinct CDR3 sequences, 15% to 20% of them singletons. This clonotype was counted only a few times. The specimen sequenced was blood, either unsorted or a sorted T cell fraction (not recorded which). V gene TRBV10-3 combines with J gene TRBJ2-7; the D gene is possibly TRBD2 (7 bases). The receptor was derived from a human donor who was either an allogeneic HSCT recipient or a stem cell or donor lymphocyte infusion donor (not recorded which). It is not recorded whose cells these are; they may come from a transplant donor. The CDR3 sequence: CAIGQRGGLEQYF. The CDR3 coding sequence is TGTGCCATCGGCCAGAGGGGGGGGCTCGAGCAGTACTTC.